Listed here are 22 T cell receptor beta chains from one sample, sequenced in a study of blood T cell repertoires in COVID-19. Produced via immunoSEQ multiplex PCR; TCRdb's table is partial and in-frame only. The sample has some 250,000 clones, roughly 79% seen once; the top ten hold over 14%. The sequencing input was PBMCs or T cells enriched from blood (not recorded which). Every receptor here comes from a man aged 35-49 years who had recovered from COVID-19.

V usage is TRBV29-1 and J usage is TRBJ2-7, with 11 bases that match TRBD2. Unmatched junction bases numbered 3, after V lost 6 bases and J lost 2 bases. Germline loops: CDR1 SQVTM, CDR2 ANQGSEA. The CDR3 runs 13 residues. The CDR3 region has the DNA TGCAGCGTGGGGACTAGCGGCCCCTACGAGCAGTACTTC. This encodes CSVGTSGPYEQYF.

This clone was detected only a few times. The chain carries TRBV5-5 and TRBJ1-3; 7 bases fit TRBD1. The length of the CDR3 is 13 residues. Germline values: CDR1 SGHKS, CDR2 YYEKEE (reference sequence). V dropped 9 bases and J dropped 4; count of bases not matched to a gene: 7. The chain's CDR3 is CATLTGWGNTIYF. In DNA, the CDR3 is TGTGCCACATTGACAGGGTGGGGAAACACCATATATTTT.

The chain combines TRBV4-3 with TRBJ2-2; no firm D call. V lost 3 bases to trimming and J lost 7 bases, with 6 bases between them. There are 12 residues in the CDR3. Germline CDR1 and CDR2: LGHNA and YSLEER. The CDR3 nucleotides are TGCGCCAGCAGCCATCCCGGCGGGGAGCTGTTTTTT. Translating it yields CASSHPGGELFF.

The chain joins TRBV4-1 to TRBJ1-6; tentatively, D is TRBD1 (5 bases). The CDR3 is 14 amino acids. Germline assignment: CDR1 MGHRA and CDR2 YSYEKL. The V end was cut by 2 bases, the J end by 8 bases, with 10 bases between. CDR3 sequence: CASSQPQGHSPLHF. CDR3 nucleotide sequence: TGCGCCAGCAGCCAACCTCAGGGCCATTCACCCCTCCACTTT.

This chain uses TRBV13 with TRBJ2-2; 9 nucleotides match TRBD2. Germline V gene data show CDR1 as PRHDT and CDR2 as FYEKMQ (reference sequence). This CDR3 is built from 16 residues. V was pared by 3 bases and J by 6 bases, with 8 bases of the junction left unmatched. The CDR3 coding sequence is TGTGCCAGCAGCTTCTCTAGCGGGATGGGAGCCGGGGAGCTGTTTTTT. This codes for CASSFSSGMGAGELFF.

The chain couples TRBV6-6 to TRBJ2-1; TRBD2 is a possible D gene (5 bases). The germline V and J ends were trimmed by 6 bases and 9 bases, with 12 bases remaining between them. Germline CDR1 reads MNHNY; CDR2 reads SVGAGI (reference sequence). The CDR3 totals 12 residues. The CDR3 protein is CASRGGLGEQFF. In nucleotides, the CDR3 is TGTGCCAGCAGGGGCGGGTTAGGTGAGCAGTTCTTC.

The chain recombines TRBV19 with TRBJ1-5, with D possibly matching TRBD1 (6 bases). This CDR3 region has 12 residues. Looked up from germline, CDR1 is LNHDA and CDR2 is SQIVND (reference sequence). Trimming took off 8 bases at V and 8 bases at J, with 13 bases between the two ends. The CDR3 nucleotides read TGTGCCAGTGAACAGGGTACGGAGCCCCAGCATTTT. It specifies CASEQGTEPQHF.

The rearrangement links TRBV18 to TRBJ1-1; 9 bases line up with TRBD1. Germline CDR1 KGHSH, CDR2 LQKENI. The V segment lost 4 bases and the J segment 6 bases; nucleotides outside the gene matches: 3. The CDR3 length is 13 residues. In DNA, the CDR3 is TGTGCCAGCTCACAGGACAGGGGCCCTGAAGCTTTCTTT. Amino acid sequence: CASSQDRGPEAFF.

V is TRBV5-1 and J is TRBJ2-1; 10 nucleotides match TRBD2. V was pared by 3 bases and J by 6 bases, with 9 bases of the junction left unmatched. Germline CDR1 and CDR2: SGHRS and YFSETQ. The length of the CDR3 is 16 residues. CDR3: CASSYSSGSLSNEQFF. Here the CDR3 DNA reads TGCGCCAGCAGCTACTCTAGCGGGAGCCTCAGCAATGAGCAGTTCTTC.

The chain uses TRBV5-8 and TRBJ2-5; 9 bases map to TRBD1. V dropped 3 bases and J dropped 3; count of bases not matched to a gene: 9. Germline CDR1 SGHTS, CDR2 YDEGEE. The CDR3 is 16 amino acids. The CDR3 reads CASSWRDREIKETQYF. The DNA of the CDR3 is TGTGCCAGCAGCTGGCGGGACAGGGAAATTAAAGAGACCCAGTACTTC.

The chain recombines TRBV11-2 with TRBJ2-3; possible D gene TRBD2, 6 bases. CDR1 SGHAT and CDR2 FQNNGV come from the germline V gene. The length of the CDR3 is 14 residues. V was cut by 1 base and J by 5 bases, with 10 bases left in between. CDR3 bases: TGTGCCAGCAGCTTAGTTCAAGCGGGAGATACGCAGTATTTT. It translates to CASSLVQAGDTQYF.

The chain carries TRBV19 and TRBJ2-2; 9 bases are shared with TRBD2. V lost 5 bases and J lost 7; bases outside the gene matches: 8. The germline V gene has CDR1 LNHDA and CDR2 SQIVND (reference sequence). The CDR3 totals 15 residues. The CDR3 sequence: CASSWVAGAGGELFF. The DNA for the CDR3 is TGTGCCAGTAGTTGGGTAGCGGGAGCTGGCGGGGAGCTGTTTTTT.

The chain is built from TRBV5-4 and TRBJ1-1; 7 bases are a match to TRBD1. This CDR3 has 14 residues. Trimming took 4 bases from V and 7 from J; bases not matched to a gene: 10. Germline CDR1 reads SGHNT; CDR2 reads YYREEE (reference sequence). The CDR3 region has the DNA TGTGCCAGCAGCACGCAACAGGGGATGGGTGAAGCTTTCTTT. As protein: CASSTQQGMGEAFF.

The V call is TRBV6-2 or TRBV6-3, the J call TRBJ2-7, with TRBD2 identical over 7 bases. V lost 5 bases to trimming and J lost 7 bases; unmatched junction nucleotides: 14. The CDR3 totals 15 residues. CDR1 MNHEY and CDR2 SVGEGT come from the germline V gene. The DNA for the CDR3 is TGTGCCAGCAGTCGAGCGGGCCGGGGGGTGGAAGAGCAGTACTTC. This translates into CASSRAGRGVEEQYF.

CDR3 DNA sequence: TGTGCCAGCAGCCGACGACCTTCAAGGGGCTACGAGCAGTACTTC. Its translation: CASSRRPSRGYEQYF. The chain is built from TRBV6-5 and TRBJ2-7; possibly TRBD1 for D (5 bases). CDR3 length: 15 amino acids. Germline CDR1 and CDR2: MNHEY and SVGAGI. The V and J ends lost 6 bases and 3 bases respectively, with 18 bases between them.

The rearrangement uses TRBV6-5 and TRBJ2-1; weak D call: TRBD1 (6 bases). V dropped 7 bases and J dropped 10 bases, with 17 bases sitting between them. CDR1 and CDR2 (germline): MNHEY, SVGAGI. This CDR3 spans 13 amino acids. CDR3 residues: CASTKGDTLEQFF. The CDR3 coding sequence is TGTGCCAGCACTAAGGGGGATACCCTAGAGCAGTTCTTC.

The rearrangement uses TRBV12-3 or TRBV12-4 and TRBJ1-2; no definite D call. This CDR3 has 13 amino acids. V lost 2 bases to trimming and J lost 5 bases, with 9 bases between them. CDR3 region: CASSLSTGYGYTF. Written as DNA, the CDR3 is TGTGCCAGCAGTTTAAGTACGGGGTATGGCTACACCTTC.

This chain uses TRBV9 with TRBJ2-5, with D possibly matching TRBD2 (6 bases). The CDR3 runs 15 residues. Per the germline V gene, CDR1 is SGDLS and CDR2 is YYNGEE. Deletions cut 3 bases from V and 5 bases from J, with 17 bases between. CDR3 coding DNA: TGTGCCAGCAGCGCCCGGGACTCCCTTGCGGAGACCCAGTACTTC. This translates into CASSARDSLAETQYF.

Turning to this clone: At the DNA level, this CDR3 is encoded by other sequences in the same sample as well. The chain recombines TRBV5-1 with TRBJ2-7; TRBD1 agrees at 10 bases. In germline, CDR1 is SGHRS, CDR2 YFSETQ. CDR3 length equals 14 residues. Losses at the gene ends were 4 bases for V and 4 bases for J; bases not matched to a gene: 5. The DNA of the CDR3 is TGCGCCAGCAGCACGGGACAGGGGCGGTACGAGCAGTACTTC. Protein product: CASSTGQGRYEQYF. The whole variable domain, remainder taken from reference TRBV5-1 and TRBJ2-7, is KAGVTQTPRYLIKTRGQQVTLSCSPISGHRSVSWYQQTPGQGLQFLFEYFSETQRNKGNFPGRFSGRQFSNSRSEMNVSTLELGDSALYLCASSTGQGRYEQYFGPGTRLTVT.

This clone was seen a single time. This sequence joins TRBV4-1 and TRBJ1-3; D may be TRBD1 (6 bases). In germline, CDR1 is MGHRA, CDR2 YSYEKL. Trimming took 5 bases from V and 4 from J, leaving 18 bases between them. The CDR3 extends over 16 amino acids. CDR3: CASSWGPTGAGNTIYF. CDR3 nucleotide sequence: TGCGCCAGCAGCTGGGGGCCGACAGGAGCGGGAAACACCATATATTTT.

This chain uses TRBV4-3 with TRBJ1-6; D gene ambiguous. This CDR3 spans 13 amino acids. V was trimmed by 0 bases and J by 10 bases, leaving 7 bases between them. Germline V gene lookup returns CDR1 LGHNA and CDR2 YSLEER. CDR3 protein: CASSQDAGSPLHF. DNA of the CDR3: TGCGCCAGCAGCCAAGATGCCGGGTCACCCCTCCACTTT.

In its sample, this clone was seen a few times. The V and J genes are TRBV9 and TRBJ1-6; 8 nucleotides match TRBD1. The CDR3 is 15 residues long. CDR1 and CDR2 from the germline V gene are SGDLS and YYNGEE. The V and J ends lost 0 bases and 7 bases, in that order; junction bases with no gene match: 3. CDR3 DNA: TGTGCCAGCAGCGTAGATCCAGGGGGCAATTCACCCCTCCACTTT. Translating gives CASSVDPGGNSPLHF.